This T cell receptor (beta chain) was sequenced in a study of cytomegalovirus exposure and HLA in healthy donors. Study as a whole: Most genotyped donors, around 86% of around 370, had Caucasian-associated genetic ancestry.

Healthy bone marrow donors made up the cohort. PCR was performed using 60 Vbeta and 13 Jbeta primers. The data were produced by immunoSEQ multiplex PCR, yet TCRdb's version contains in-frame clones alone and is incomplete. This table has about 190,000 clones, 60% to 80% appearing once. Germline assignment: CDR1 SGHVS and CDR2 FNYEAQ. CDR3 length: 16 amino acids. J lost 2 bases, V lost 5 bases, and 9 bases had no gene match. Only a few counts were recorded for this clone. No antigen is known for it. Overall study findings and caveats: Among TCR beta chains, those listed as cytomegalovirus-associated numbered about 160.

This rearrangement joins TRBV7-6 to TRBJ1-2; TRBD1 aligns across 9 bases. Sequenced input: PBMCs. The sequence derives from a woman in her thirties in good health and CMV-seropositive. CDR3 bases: TGTGCCAGCAGCACCGGGACAGGGTCGTGGAACTATGGCTACACCTTC. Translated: CASSTGTGSWNYGYTF.